In its sample, the clone carrying this T cell receptor (beta chain) was seen once. This sample stems from a study of cytomegalovirus exposure and HLA in healthy donors. Trimming removed 7 bases at V and 5 bases at J, with 7 bases between. CDR1 and CDR2 (germline): LNHDA, SQIVND (reference sequence). The CDR3 spans 11 residues. The assay was immunoSEQ multiplex PCR, and TCRdb's table has in-frame clones only and misses some. Of 75,000 to 85,000 clones in the sample, approximately 91% are singletons; the top ten hold approximately 2.2%. Sequencing used PBMCs. This chain links TRBV19 with TRBJ2-3, with D perhaps TRBD2 (5 bases). The sequence was obtained from a man aged 25 to 40 in good health and CMV-seronegative. CDR3 in amino acids: CASKAGDTQYF. CDR3 nucleotides: TGTGCCAGTAAGGCGGGAGATACGCAGTATTTT.